These T cell receptor beta chains were read from a single sample in a study of OX40 agonist ivuxolimab in advanced cancers. Some clones are missing from TCRdb's copy, which holds only in-frame ones; the method was immunoSEQ multiplex PCR. The data show about 90,000 clones, with about 90% seen just once and 8% to 9.5% held by the top ten. The sequences come from CD4+ or CD8+ T cells sorted from blood, collected in a trial of the OX40 agonist ivuxolimab. These receptors all stem from an adult with an advanced solid tumor such as melanoma, head and neck, liver or kidney cancer. The CDR3 runs from the conserved cysteine through the conserved F or W. Each record gives: D gene, J gene, clone size, V gene, CDR3 length, CDR3 DNA, CDR3 protein. A D gene is named only where the DNA matches it firmly. Clone size, where shown, is once, few, many, or a class for clones that have expanded.

d_gene: -; j_gene: TRBJ1-3; abundance: once; v_gene: TRBV9; len: 15; CDR3nt: TGTGCCAGCAGCGTAGTACCCGAGACTGGAAACACCATATATTTT; CDR3aa: CASSVVPETGNTIYF
d_gene: -; j_gene: TRBJ1-2; abundance: -; v_gene: TRBV7-9; len: 14; CDR3nt: TGTGCCAGCAGTTTCGAAAATTACAGGGCAGGCTACACCTTC; CDR3aa: CASSFENYRAGYTF
d_gene: -; j_gene: TRBJ1-2; abundance: -; v_gene: TRBV4-1; len: 14; CDR3nt: TGCGCCAGCAGCCAAGATAGGGCAGGGGATGGCTACACCTTC; CDR3aa: CASSQDRAGDGYTF
d_gene: TRBD1; j_gene: TRBJ1-5; abundance: -; v_gene: TRBV30; len: 14; CDR3nt: TGTGCCTGGAGCTCGACAGGGGGCAGTCAGCCCCAGCATTTT; CDR3aa: CAWSSTGGSQPQHF
d_gene: -; j_gene: TRBJ2-3; abundance: -; v_gene: TRBV5-1; len: 15; CDR3nt: TGCGCCAGCAGCTTGTTCGGCCTCCGGGAGGATACGCAGTATTTT; CDR3aa: CASSLFGLREDTQYF
d_gene: -; j_gene: TRBJ2-2; abundance: -; v_gene: TRBV5-1; len: 12; CDR3nt: TGCGCCAGCAGCTCAATCACCGGGGAGCTGTTTTTT; CDR3aa: CASSSITGELFF
d_gene: -; j_gene: TRBJ1-3; abundance: -; v_gene: TRBV4-1; len: 18; CDR3nt: TGCGCCAGCAGCCGCATAGATATGGGGACCCGTATGGGAAACACCATATATTTT; CDR3aa: CASSRIDMGTRMGNTIYF
d_gene: -; j_gene: TRBJ1-4; abundance: -; v_gene: TRBV5-1; len: 12; CDR3nt: TGCGCCAGCAGCCCGGAGGGGGGGGTTCTGTTTTTT; CDR3aa: CASSPEGGVLFF
d_gene: TRBD2; j_gene: TRBJ2-7; abundance: -; v_gene: TRBV10-3; len: 15; CDR3nt: TGTGCCATCAGTGAGTCTATATCCCCGGGAGGGGAGCAGTACTTC; CDR3aa: CAISESISPGGEQYF
d_gene: -; j_gene: TRBJ1-1; abundance: -; v_gene: TRBV5-1; len: 14; CDR3nt: TGCGCCAGCAGCTCCGAAGTTCGAGATACTGAAGCTTTCTTT; CDR3aa: CASSSEVRDTEAFF
d_gene: TRBD2; j_gene: TRBJ2-7; abundance: -; v_gene: TRBV29-1; len: 15; CDR3nt: TGCAGCGTTGAAGGGCGGTCTAGCGGGAGCTACGAGCAGTACTTC; CDR3aa: CSVEGRSSGSYEQYF
d_gene: -; j_gene: TRBJ2-7; abundance: -; v_gene: TRBV20-1; len: 10; CDR3nt: TGCAGTGTCCCCCTCAACGAGCAGTACTTC; CDR3aa: CSVPLNEQYF
d_gene: -; j_gene: TRBJ1-1; abundance: -; v_gene: TRBV2; len: 24; CDR3nt: TGTGCCAGCAGTGAAGCCAGCTCCTTCTCCCAGGGGCAGGGCCCCAGGGGCTTGAACACTGAAGCTTTCTTT; CDR3aa: CASSEASSFSQGQGPRGLNTEAFF
d_gene: -; j_gene: TRBJ1-1; abundance: -; v_gene: TRBV19; len: 15; CDR3nt: TGTGCCAGTAGTATAGATCATGGCCAGAACACTGAAGCTTTCTTT; CDR3aa: CASSIDHGQNTEAFF
d_gene: -; j_gene: TRBJ2-2; abundance: -; v_gene: TRBV7-3; len: 18; CDR3nt: TGTGCCAGCAGCTCCAACCCCGAGGCAGGATCGAACACCGGGGAGCTGTTTTTT; CDR3aa: CASSSNPEAGSNTGELFF
d_gene: TRBD1; j_gene: TRBJ2-7; abundance: -; v_gene: TRBV7-6; len: 13; CDR3nt: TGTGCCAGCAGCGAGGACAGGCCCGGCGAGCAGTACTTC; CDR3aa: CASSEDRPGEQYF
d_gene: -; j_gene: TRBJ2-1; abundance: -; v_gene: TRBV7-8; len: 17; CDR3nt: TGTGCCAGCAGCTTAGTTTTCAGCTACCGGGGCTACAATGAGCAGTTCTTC; CDR3aa: CASSLVFSYRGYNEQFF
d_gene: -; j_gene: TRBJ2-3; abundance: -; v_gene: TRBV7-6; len: 14; CDR3nt: TGTGCCAGCGCCCGGGGGTCATTCACAGATACGCAGTATTTT; CDR3aa: CASARGSFTDTQYF
d_gene: -; j_gene: TRBJ2-1; abundance: -; v_gene: TRBV6-5; len: 15; CDR3nt: TGTGCCAGCAGTTACTTGGGCAACTCGGAGGATGAGCAGTTCTTC; CDR3aa: CASSYLGNSEDEQFF
d_gene: TRBD1; j_gene: TRBJ1-2; abundance: -; v_gene: TRBV7-2; len: 20; CDR3nt: TGTGCCAGCAGCTTAGCAACAGGGGAAAACCGCCTAGTATCTAACTATGGCTACACCTTC; CDR3aa: CASSLATGENRLVSNYGYTF
d_gene: TRBD1; j_gene: TRBJ2-7; abundance: -; v_gene: TRBV30; len: 18; CDR3nt: TGTGCCTGGAGACTACCCTTACCGGGACAGGGAAAGTCCTACGAGCAGTACTTC; CDR3aa: CAWRLPLPGQGKSYEQYF
d_gene: TRBD1; j_gene: TRBJ1-1; abundance: few; v_gene: TRBV7-9; len: 13; CDR3nt: TGTGCCAGCAGCCTAAACGACAGGGGGCGTGCTTTCTTT; CDR3aa: CASSLNDRGRAFF
d_gene: TRBD2; j_gene: TRBJ2-7; abundance: once; v_gene: TRBV13; len: 15; CDR3nt: TGTGCCAGCAGCCCCGGGACTAGCGGTACCTACGAGCAGTACTTC; CDR3aa: CASSPGTSGTYEQYF
d_gene: TRBD2; j_gene: TRBJ2-1; abundance: -; v_gene: TRBV27; len: 14; CDR3nt: TGTGCCAGCAGTTTAGCGGGAGCCTACAATGAGCAGTTCTTC; CDR3aa: CASSLAGAYNEQFF
d_gene: -; j_gene: TRBJ2-7; abundance: -; v_gene: TRBV6-5; len: 13; CDR3nt: TGTGCCAGCAGTTACGGGCAGAACTACGAGCAGTACTTC; CDR3aa: CASSYGQNYEQYF
d_gene: -; j_gene: TRBJ2-1; abundance: -; v_gene: TRBV7-3; len: 13; CDR3nt: TGTGCCAGCAGCCACCCACCAAACAATGAGCAGTTCTTC; CDR3aa: CASSHPPNNEQFF
d_gene: -; j_gene: TRBJ1-2; abundance: -; v_gene: TRBV7-9; len: 14; CDR3nt: TGTGCCAGCAGCTTGGTAGGGGACGGCTATGGCTACACCTTC; CDR3aa: CASSLVGDGYGYTF